The text below deals with one T cell receptor (beta chain). The target antigen is unknown. This CDR3 is also generated by other DNA sequences in the sample. This entry belongs to a study of beta chain features in type 1 diabetes. Study conclusions and caveats: Across all four CD4+ subsets, people with type 1 diabetes showed modestly shorter TCRB CDR3s. For type 1 diabetes patients, VDJ junctions showed fewer insertions and more deletions. Across patients, naive, central memory and Treg TCRB repertoires exhibited apparently greater similarity than was observed across healthy donors.

Reverse transcription of all isolated RNA meant that expressed TCRB transcripts were sequenced. Clones were read by immunoSEQ multiplex PCR, and TCRdb kept only the in-frame ones, dropping some. The sample contains 600,000 or so clones, more than 12% of which appear only once. Source material: naive CD4+ T cells from blood. The receptor comes from a man aged 18 to 30 with type 1 diabetes.

The CDR3 sequence is CASSLMSDTQYF. In DNA, the CDR3 is TGTGCCAGCAGCTTAATGTCCGATACGCAGTATTTT. The genes are TRBV7-3 and TRBJ2-3; D is unresolved. V gave up 1 base and J gave up 6 bases, with 5 bases separating them. Per the germline V gene, CDR1 is SGHTA and CDR2 is FQGTGA. The CDR3 is made up of 12 amino acids.